A single sample gave rise to the 29 T cell receptor beta chains below, sequenced in a study of T-cell reconstitution after alpha-beta-depleted transplantation in children. Preparation of the TCRbeta library was carried out with unique molecular identifiers. TCRdb passed the PCR reads through MiXCR, listing each CDR3 protein once. In the table there are 450,000 to 700,000 distinct CDR3 sequences, over 25% of which are singletons. The specimen comprised PBMCs, sampled before TCRalphabeta/CD19-depleted stem cell transplant. These receptors were taken from a boy under two years old with Wiskott-Aldrich syndrome, due to receive a stem cell transplant.

The chain joins TRBV5-1 to TRBJ1-2; D perhaps matches TRBD1 (6 bases). Trimming took 2 bases from V and 6 from J, leaving 11 bases between them. This CDR3 has 13 amino acids. The germline CDR1 and CDR2 sequences are SGHRS and YFSETQ. The chain's CDR3 is CASSFGQLDGYTF. In nucleotides, the CDR3 is TGCGCCAGCAGCTTTGGACAGTTAGATGGCTACACCTTC.

This clonotype was seen a handful of times. The rearrangement links TRBV5-4 to TRBJ2-3, with D possibly being TRBD2 (5 bases). Germline V lookup: CDR1 SGHNT, CDR2 YYREEE (reference sequence). The CDR3 loop spans 16 amino acids. The ends were cut back, 1 base at V and 0 bases at J, with 12 bases in the middle. CDR3 bases: TGTGCCAGCAGCTTGCACGGGATTAAAAGCACAGATACGCAGTATTTT. As protein: CASSLHGIKSTDTQYF.

This clonotype showed up just a few times. The chain has TRBV12-3 or TRBV12-4 and TRBJ2-5; tentative D call: TRBD1 (6 bases). V was pared by 10 bases and J by 5 bases, with 14 bases between. This CDR3 spans 12 amino acids. CDR3 nucleotide sequence: TGTGCCACCCGAAAAACAGGGGAGACCCAGTACTTC. Its protein is CATRKTGETQYF.

This clonotype was detected only a few times. This rearrangement joins TRBV6-1 to TRBJ1-3; no clear D. The V and J ends lost 7 bases and 2 bases respectively, with 12 bases between them. Per the germline V gene, CDR1 is MNHNS and CDR2 is SASEGT. The CDR3 sequence is 14 residues long. CDR3 sequence reads: CASTPPSPGNTIYF. The CDR3 nucleotides read TGTGCCAGCACACCCCCTTCGCCTGGAAACACCATATATTTT.

The chain carries TRBV5-1 and TRBJ1-2, with TRBD1 as a possible D gene (5 bases). The germline CDR1 and CDR2 sequences are SGHRS and YFSETQ. V was trimmed by 4 bases and J by 5 bases, leaving 12 bases between them. The CDR3 loop spans 13 amino acids. The CDR3 here is CASSTDTDYGYTF. The CDR3 DNA follows: TGCGCCAGCAGCACGGACACGGATTATGGCTACACCTTC. Full variable domain (outside the CDR3, taken from reference TRBV5-1 and TRBJ1-2): KAGVTQTPRYLIKTRGQQVTLSCSPISGHRSVSWYQQTPGQGLQFLFEYFSETQRNKGNFPGRFSGRQFSNSRSEMNVSTLELGDSALYLCASSTDTDYGYTFGSGTRLTVV.

The table lists this clonotype with a few counts. V usage is TRBV24-1 and J usage is TRBJ2-3, with 10 bases that match TRBD1. This CDR3 has 16 residues. From germline, CDR1 is KGHDR and CDR2 SFDVKD. The junction had 10 bases not matched to a gene; V was cut back by 2 bases and J by 9 bases. CDR3 bases: TGTGCCACCAGTGATTATTCCGGGACAGGGGCCCCCACGCAGTATTTT. Translating it yields CATSDYSGTGAPTQYF.

Here the CDR3 reads CASSLEGAWGNSPLHF. CDR3 sequence (DNA): TGTGCCAGCAGCTTGGAGGGGGCATGGGGAAATTCACCCCTCCACTTT. The rearrangement uses TRBV5-5 and TRBJ1-6; the match to TRBD1 covers 7 bases. The length of the CDR3 is 16 residues. V was pared by 0 bases and J by 7 bases, with 7 bases of the junction left unmatched. The V gene's germline CDR1 is SGHKS and CDR2 YYEKEE (reference sequence).

This clonotype occurred a few times. The chain links TRBV15 to TRBJ2-1; maybe TRBD2 (6 bases). CDR3 length: 15 residues. V was shortened by 6 bases and J by 4 bases, with 16 bases between the two germline ends. Germline loops: CDR1 LNHNV, CDR2 YYDKDF (reference sequence). The CDR3 here is CATSISGGGYNEQFF. CDR3 DNA sequence: TGTGCCACCAGTATTAGCGGTGGGGGATACAATGAGCAGTTCTTC.

The sample holds a few counts of this clonotype. The chain joins TRBV20-1 to TRBJ2-6, with unresolved D. Germline values: CDR1 DFQATT, CDR2 SNEGSKA (reference sequence). This CDR3 is 15 amino acids long. Trimming removed 1 base from V and 0 bases from J, with 7 bases in between. CDR3 coding DNA: TGCAGTGCTAGAGCAGGATCCTCTGGGGCCAACGTCCTGACTTTC. Amino acids: CSARAGSSGANVLTF.

This clonotype appeared a few times. The chain couples TRBV12-3 or TRBV12-4 to TRBJ2-2; no clear D. Trimming stripped 4 bases from V and 2 bases from J, with 8 bases between. The CDR3 length is 14 residues. The chain's CDR3 is CASSSNGNTGELFF. The CDR3 DNA sequence: TGTGCCAGCAGTTCGAACGGAAACACCGGGGAGCTGTTTTTT.

The chain is built from TRBV5-1 and TRBJ2-3; D tentatively fits TRBD1 or TRBD2 (5 bases each). The germline gives CDR1 SGHRS, CDR2 YFSETQ. The germline V and J ends were trimmed by 3 bases and 5 bases, with 16 bases remaining between them. CDR3 size: 15 residues. CDR3 in DNA: TGCGCCAGCAGCTCGCCGGGACGGTGGGGAGATACGCAGTATTTT. Its protein is CASSSPGRWGDTQYF. Full variable domain (remainder filled in from reference TRBV5-1 and TRBJ2-3): KAGVTQTPRYLIKTRGQQVTLSCSPISGHRSVSWYQQTPGQGLQFLFEYFSETQRNKGNFPGRFSGRQFSNSRSEMNVSTLELGDSALYLCASSSPGRWGDTQYFGPGTRLTVL.

This chain joins TRBV15 and TRBJ2-7; D is perhaps TRBD2 (7 bases). Germline V gene lookup returns CDR1 LNHNV and CDR2 YYDKDF (reference sequence). The V end lost 0 bases, the J end lost 6 bases, and 18 bases lay between the germline ends. CDR3 length: 16 amino acids. The CDR3 DNA sequence: TGTGCCACCAGCAGAGATCTTTTTCCGCGGGGGCTCGAGCAGTACTTC. Residues: CATSRDLFPRGLEQYF.

This clonotype showed up just a few times. The chain recombines TRBV7-8 with TRBJ2-1, with 11 bases fitting TRBD2. Germline CDR1 and CDR2: SGHVS and FQNEAQ. Trimming took 1 base from V and 0 from J; bases not matched to a gene: 2. The CDR3 is made up of 17 amino acids. CDR3 sequence: CASSLETSGNSYNEQFF. The CDR3 DNA reads TGTGCCAGCAGCTTAGAGACTAGCGGGAACTCCTACAATGAGCAGTTCTTC.

The chain uses TRBV19 and TRBJ1-5; D remains unclear. The CDR3 sequence is 17 residues long. Germline CDR1 LNHDA, CDR2 SQIVND (reference sequence). V lost 4 bases, J lost 3 bases, and 19 bases lay in between. The CDR3 DNA is TGTGCCAGTAGTACATGGACGGACGTGTCCTTCAATCAGCCCCAGCATTTT. Translation gives CASSTWTDVSFNQPQHF.

This clonotype was observed a handful of times. This chain uses TRBV27 with TRBJ1-5, with D possibly matching TRBD1 (6 bases). The germline CDR1 and CDR2 sequences are MNHEY and SMNVEV (reference sequence). This CDR3 is 15 amino acids long. Trimming pared 3 bases from V and 6 bases from J, leaving 15 bases between. The CDR3 DNA reads as TGTGCCAGCAGTTTCCAGGGGAGGGAAGCTCAGCCCCAGCATTTT. Translated: CASSFQGREAQPQHF.

This clonotype was recorded a few times. J is TRBJ2-7 and V is TRBV5-1, with unresolved D. Germline CDR1 and CDR2: SGHRS and YFSETQ. V was clipped by 1 base and J by 0 bases, with 14 bases between them. The CDR3 has 16 residues. CDR3 residues: CASSLSRNGFSYEQYF. In DNA form, the CDR3 reads TGCGCCAGCAGCTTGAGTCGTAACGGATTCTCCTACGAGCAGTACTTC.

This clonotype was picked up a small number of times. The chain combines TRBV2 with TRBJ2-2; possible D gene TRBD1, 6 bases. Germline CDR1 SNHLY, CDR2 FYNNEI. The CDR3 spans 15 residues. The V and J ends lost 6 bases and 1 base respectively, with 12 bases between them. CDR3 loop: CASSIGTLNTGELFF. The CDR3, as DNA: TGTGCCAGCAGCATCGGGACACTGAACACCGGGGAGCTGTTTTTT. Filled out from reference TRBV2 and TRBJ2-2, the complete variable domain reads EPEVTQTPSHQVTQMGQEVILRCVPISNHLYFYWYRQILGQKVEFLVSFYNNEISEKSEIFDDQFSVERPDGSNFTLKIRSTKLEDSAMYFCASSIGTLNTGELFFGEGSRLTVL.

The sample holds a few counts of this clonotype. The chain employs TRBV14 and TRBJ1-1, with D hard to call. V lost 3 bases and J lost 3, with 14 bases in between. The germline gives CDR1 SGHDN, CDR2 FVKESK. This CDR3 is built from 15 residues. The CDR3 DNA reads TGTGCCAGCAGCCAGGTATTCCAGCCCTACACTGAAGCTTTCTTT. This sequence encodes CASSQVFQPYTEAFF.

The chain has TRBV29-1 and TRBJ2-2; D ambiguous. Germline values: CDR1 SQVTM, CDR2 ANQGSEA. The CDR3 loop spans 14 amino acids. Trimming took off 4 bases at V and 0 bases at J, with 9 bases between the two ends. The CDR3 nucleotides read TGCAGCGTTGTAAGAGACGCGAACACCGGGGAGCTGTTTTTT. Translating gives CSVVRDANTGELFF.

V and J are TRBV5-1 and TRBJ2-5; D is undetermined. This CDR3 has 14 amino acids. Trimming shortened V by 3 bases and J by 2 bases, and 11 bases separated the two germline ends. Germline V gene sequence: CDR1 SGHRS, CDR2 YFSETQ. The CDR3 reads CASSSGRTQETQYF. The CDR3 DNA reads TGCGCCAGCAGCTCCGGACGTACGCAAGAGACCCAGTACTTC.

The chain combines TRBV5-1 with TRBJ2-2, with no clear D. The CDR3 has 13 residues. With 0 bases removed from V and 8 bases from J, the gap between germline ends came to 8 bases. Germline CDR1 SGHRS, CDR2 YFSETQ. The CDR3: CASSLAPRGELFF. For the CDR3, the DNA is TGCGCCAGCAGCTTGGCGCCCCGAGGGGAGCTGTTTTTT.

This clonotype was recorded once. The chain carries TRBV5-6 and TRBJ1-2, with D perhaps TRBD1 (5 bases). This CDR3 is built from 16 residues. Per the germline V gene, CDR1 is SGHDT and CDR2 is YYEEEE. V dropped 4 bases and J dropped 2 bases, with 18 bases sitting between them. CDR3 in amino acids: CASSPPWVRENYGYTF. The CDR3 nucleotides are TGTGCCAGCAGCCCTCCTTGGGTCAGGGAGAACTATGGCTACACCTTC.

This clonotype was counted between two and nine times. This chain joins TRBV5-1 and TRBJ2-3, with D maybe TRBD1 (6 bases). Looked up from germline, CDR1 is SGHRS and CDR2 is YFSETQ. The germline V and J ends were trimmed by 6 bases and 6 bases, with 26 bases remaining between them. This CDR3 contains 17 residues. The DNA for the CDR3 is TGCGCCAGCACCTCCTCCACCGGACAGCCCATGGCGGATACGCAGTATTTT. The encoded protein is CASTSSTGQPMADTQYF.

This clonotype was seen more than once but under ten times. V gene TRBV7-9 combines with J gene TRBJ1-3; TRBD1 matches at 12 bases. Germline CDR1 and CDR2: SEHNR and FQNEAQ (reference sequence). Losses at the gene ends were 5 bases for V and 4 bases for J; bases not matched to a gene: 6. The CDR3 has 16 amino acids. CDR3 sequence reads: CASSRSGTGGGNTIYF. The CDR3 DNA sequence: TGTGCCAGCAGCCGTTCCGGGACAGGGGGCGGAAACACCATATATTTT.

This clonotype has only one observation. This sequence joins TRBV20-1 and TRBJ2-1; 7 bases match TRBD2. After removal of 6 bases from V and 6 bases from J, the junction contained 11 bases not matched to a gene. This CDR3 is 14 amino acids long. Per germline, CDR1 DFQATT and CDR2 SNEGSKA (reference sequence). CDR3: CSATREILTNEQFF. CDR3 nucleotides: TGCAGTGCGACGCGGGAGATCCTCACCAATGAGCAGTTCTTC.

This clonotype has just a few counts. V is TRBV28 and J is TRBJ1-1; D not certain. Germline V gene lookup returns CDR1 MDHEN and CDR2 SYDVKM. The CDR3 runs to 16 residues. V was clipped by 3 bases and J by 1 base, with 15 bases between them. The CDR3 region has the DNA TGTGCCAGCAGTTTGCGTCCAAGGTTGGGGAACACTGAAGCTTTCTTT. As protein: CASSLRPRLGNTEAFF.

Regarding this clonotype: One end of the junction fails to match germline, which may point to a read error. CDR3 residues: CASCLWTSGRFSSYNEQFF. The DNA of the CDR3 is TGTGCCAGCTGTTTATGGACTAGCGGGAGATTCTCCTCCTACAATGAGCAGTTCTTC. The chain carries TRBV12-3 or TRBV12-4 and TRBJ2-1, with 13 bases matching TRBD2. The CDR3 is made up of 19 amino acids.

The chain is built from TRBV28 and TRBJ2-3; D could derive from TRBD1 or TRBD2 (7 bases each). V was cut by 5 bases and J by 3 bases, with 15 bases left in between. CDR3 length: 15 amino acids. CDR1 and CDR2 (germline): MDHEN, SYDVKM. CDR3 region: CASSPHQGGTDTQYF. CDR3 in DNA: TGTGCCAGCAGTCCACATCAGGGGGGGACAGATACGCAGTATTTT.

J is TRBJ1-1 and V is TRBV20-1; 11 bases are shared with TRBD1. This CDR3 comprises 13 residues. Germline assignment: CDR1 DFQATT and CDR2 SNEGSKA (reference sequence). V lost 5 bases to trimming and J lost 7 bases; unmatched junction nucleotides: 6. The CDR3 DNA reads TGCAGTGCTTCACGGACAGGGGGCAATGAAGCTTTCTTT. This sequence encodes CSASRTGGNEAFF.